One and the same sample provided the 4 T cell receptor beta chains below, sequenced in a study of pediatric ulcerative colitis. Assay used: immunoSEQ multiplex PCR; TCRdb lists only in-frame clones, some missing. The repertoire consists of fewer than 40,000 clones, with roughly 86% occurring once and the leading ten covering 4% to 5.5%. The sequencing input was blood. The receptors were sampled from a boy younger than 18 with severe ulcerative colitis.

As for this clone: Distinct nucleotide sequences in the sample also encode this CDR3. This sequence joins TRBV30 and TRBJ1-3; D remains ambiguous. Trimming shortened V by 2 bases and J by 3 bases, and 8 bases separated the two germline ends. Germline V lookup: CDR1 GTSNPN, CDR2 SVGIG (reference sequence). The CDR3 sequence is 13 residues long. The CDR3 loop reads CAWSRGGGNTIYF. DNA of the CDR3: TGTGCCTGGAGTAGAGGAGGTGGAAACACCATATATTTT.

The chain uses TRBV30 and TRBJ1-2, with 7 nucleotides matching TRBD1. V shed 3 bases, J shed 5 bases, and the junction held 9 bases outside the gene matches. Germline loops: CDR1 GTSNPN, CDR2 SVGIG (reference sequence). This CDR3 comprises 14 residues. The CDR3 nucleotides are TGTGCCTGGAGGCCCGGGGAACAGGGGTATGGCTACACCTTC. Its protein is CAWRPGEQGYGYTF.

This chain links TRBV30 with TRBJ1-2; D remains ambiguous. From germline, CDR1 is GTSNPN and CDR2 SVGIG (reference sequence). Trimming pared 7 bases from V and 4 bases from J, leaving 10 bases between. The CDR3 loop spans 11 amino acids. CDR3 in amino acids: CAYRASYGYTF. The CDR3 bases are TGTGCCTACCGGGCTAGCTATGGCTACACCTTC.

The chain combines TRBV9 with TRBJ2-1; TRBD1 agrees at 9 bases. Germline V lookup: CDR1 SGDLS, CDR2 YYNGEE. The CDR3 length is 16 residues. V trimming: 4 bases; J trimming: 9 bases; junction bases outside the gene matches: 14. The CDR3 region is CASSSRAGQGSVEQFF. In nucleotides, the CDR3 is TGTGCCAGCAGCTCCCGGGCGGGACAGGGTTCTGTTGAGCAGTTCTTC.